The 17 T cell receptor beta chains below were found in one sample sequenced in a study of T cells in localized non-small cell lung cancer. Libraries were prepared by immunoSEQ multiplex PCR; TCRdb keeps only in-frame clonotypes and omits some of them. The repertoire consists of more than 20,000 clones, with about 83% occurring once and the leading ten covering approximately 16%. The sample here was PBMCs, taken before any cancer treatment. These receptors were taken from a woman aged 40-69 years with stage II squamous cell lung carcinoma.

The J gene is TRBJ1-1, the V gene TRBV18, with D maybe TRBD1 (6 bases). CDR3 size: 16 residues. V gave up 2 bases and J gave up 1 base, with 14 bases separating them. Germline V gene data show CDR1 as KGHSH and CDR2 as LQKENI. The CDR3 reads CASSPSGGRANTEAFF. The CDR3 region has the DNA TGTGCCAGCTCACCATCCGGGGGCAGGGCGAACACTGAAGCTTTCTTT.

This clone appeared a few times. The DNA of the CDR3 is TGTGCCAGCAGCGTAGGCACTATACCTGGGGGCCAGCAGTACTTC. Translating gives CASSVGTIPGGQQYF. The chain has TRBV9 and TRBJ2-7, with TRBD1 as a possible D gene (6 bases). Trimming removed 0 bases at V and 8 bases at J, with 18 bases between. The CDR3 has 15 amino acids. The V gene's germline CDR1 is SGDLS and CDR2 YYNGEE.

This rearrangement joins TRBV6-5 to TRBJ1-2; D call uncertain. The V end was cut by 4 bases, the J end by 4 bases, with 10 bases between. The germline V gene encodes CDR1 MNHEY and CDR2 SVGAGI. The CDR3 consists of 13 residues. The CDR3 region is CASSSERSYGYTF. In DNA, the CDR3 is TGTGCCAGCAGTTCGGAGCGTTCCTATGGCTACACCTTC.

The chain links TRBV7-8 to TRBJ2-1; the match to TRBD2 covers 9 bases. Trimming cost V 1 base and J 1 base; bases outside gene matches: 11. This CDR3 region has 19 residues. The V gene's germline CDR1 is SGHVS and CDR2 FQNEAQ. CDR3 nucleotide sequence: TGTGCCAGCAGCTTAGATGGTAGCGGGAGCCTTTGGTCCTACAATGAGCAGTTCTTC. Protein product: CASSLDGSGSLWSYNEQFF.

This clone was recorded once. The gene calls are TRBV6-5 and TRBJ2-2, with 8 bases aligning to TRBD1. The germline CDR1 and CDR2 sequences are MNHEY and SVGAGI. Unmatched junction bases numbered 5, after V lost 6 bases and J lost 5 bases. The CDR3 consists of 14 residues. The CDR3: CASSPDRGTGELFF. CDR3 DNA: TGTGCCAGCAGCCCCGACAGGGGTACCGGGGAGCTGTTTTTT.

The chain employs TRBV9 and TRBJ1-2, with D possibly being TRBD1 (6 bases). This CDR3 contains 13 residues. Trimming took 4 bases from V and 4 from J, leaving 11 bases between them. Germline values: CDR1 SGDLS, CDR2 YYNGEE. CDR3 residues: CASSPEGGYGYTF. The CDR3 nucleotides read TGTGCCAGCAGCCCAGAGGGGGGCTATGGCTACACCTTC. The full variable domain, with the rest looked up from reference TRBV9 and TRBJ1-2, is DSGVTQTPKHLITATGQRVTLRCSPRSGDLSVYWYQQSLDQGLQFLIQYYNGEERAKGNILERFSAQQFPDLHSELNLSSLELGDSALYFCASSPEGGYGYTFGSGTRLTVV.

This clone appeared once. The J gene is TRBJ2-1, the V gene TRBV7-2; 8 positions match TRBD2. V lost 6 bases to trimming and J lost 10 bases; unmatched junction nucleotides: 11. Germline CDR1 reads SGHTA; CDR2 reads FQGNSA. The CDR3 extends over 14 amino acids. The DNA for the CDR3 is TGTGCCAGCAGGTCTCAAGCGGGAGCGGGGGAGCAGTTCTTC. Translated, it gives CASRSQAGAGEQFF.

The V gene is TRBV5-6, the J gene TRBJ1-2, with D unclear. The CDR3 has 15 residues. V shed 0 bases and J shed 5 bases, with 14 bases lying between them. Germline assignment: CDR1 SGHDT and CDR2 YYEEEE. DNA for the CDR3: TGTGCCAGCAGCTTGGGGTCGGGCCGCGGGTATGGCTACACCTTC. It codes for CASSLGSGRGYGYTF. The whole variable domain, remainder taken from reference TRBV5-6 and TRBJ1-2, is DAGVTQSPTHLIKTRGQQVTLRCSPKSGHDTVSWYQQALGQGPQFIFQYYEEEERQRGNFPDRFSGHQFPNYSSELNVNALLLGDSALYLCASSLGSGRGYGYTFGSGTRLTVV.

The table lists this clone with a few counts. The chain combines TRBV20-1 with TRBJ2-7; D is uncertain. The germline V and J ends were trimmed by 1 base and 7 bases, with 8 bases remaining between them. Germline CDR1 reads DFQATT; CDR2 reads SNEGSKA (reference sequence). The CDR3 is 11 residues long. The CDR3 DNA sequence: TGCAGTGCTAGAGCAGTGGCTGAGCAGTACTTC. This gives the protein CSARAVAEQYF.

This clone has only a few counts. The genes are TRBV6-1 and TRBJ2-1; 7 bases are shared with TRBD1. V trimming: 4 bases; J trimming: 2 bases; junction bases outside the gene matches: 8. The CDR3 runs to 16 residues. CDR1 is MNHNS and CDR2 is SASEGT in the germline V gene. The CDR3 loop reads CASSAQGSGPYNEQFF. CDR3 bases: TGTGCCAGCAGTGCACAGGGGAGTGGTCCCTACAATGAGCAGTTCTTC.

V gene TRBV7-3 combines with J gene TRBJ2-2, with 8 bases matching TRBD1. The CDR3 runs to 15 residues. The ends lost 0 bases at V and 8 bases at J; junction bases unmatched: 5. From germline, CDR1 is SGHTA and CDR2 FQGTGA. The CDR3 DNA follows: TGTGCCAGCAGCTTAACGCCACAGGGGGAGGGGGAGCTGTTTTTT. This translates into CASSLTPQGEGELFF.

In nucleotides, the CDR3 is TGTGCCAGTAGTACTATTTCCGGGGGGAACACTGAAGCTTTCTTT. The encoded protein is CASSTISGGNTEAFF. V usage is TRBV19 and J usage is TRBJ1-1; tentatively, D is TRBD1 (5 bases). Deletions cut 4 bases from V and 1 base from J, with 13 bases between. Germline CDR1 is LNHDA and CDR2 is SQIVND (reference sequence). CDR3 length equals 15 residues.

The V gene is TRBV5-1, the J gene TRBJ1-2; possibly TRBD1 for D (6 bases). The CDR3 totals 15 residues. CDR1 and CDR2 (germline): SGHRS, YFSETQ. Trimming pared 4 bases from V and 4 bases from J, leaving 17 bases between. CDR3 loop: CASSAGQRRGYGYTF. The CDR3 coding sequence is TGCGCCAGCAGCGCCGGACAGAGGAGAGGCTATGGCTACACCTTC.

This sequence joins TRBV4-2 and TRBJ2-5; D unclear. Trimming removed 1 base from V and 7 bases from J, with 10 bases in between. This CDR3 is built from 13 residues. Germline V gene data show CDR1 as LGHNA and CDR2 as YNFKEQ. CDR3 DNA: TGTGCCAGCAGCCAAGCCCCGCTTGGGACCCAGTACTTC. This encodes CASSQAPLGTQYF.

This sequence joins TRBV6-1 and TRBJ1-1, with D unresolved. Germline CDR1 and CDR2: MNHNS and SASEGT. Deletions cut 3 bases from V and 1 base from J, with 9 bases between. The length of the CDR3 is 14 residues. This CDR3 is CASSDGSGNTEAFF. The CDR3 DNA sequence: TGTGCCAGCAGTGATGGTTCAGGGAACACTGAAGCTTTCTTT.

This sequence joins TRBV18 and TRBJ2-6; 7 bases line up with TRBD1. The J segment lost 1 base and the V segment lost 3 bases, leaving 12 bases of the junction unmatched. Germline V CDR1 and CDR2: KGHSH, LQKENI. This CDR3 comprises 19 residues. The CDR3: CASSPPPLAGGSGANVLTF. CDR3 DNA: TGTGCCAGCTCACCGCCCCCGTTAGCAGGGGGATCTGGGGCCAACGTCCTGACTTTC.

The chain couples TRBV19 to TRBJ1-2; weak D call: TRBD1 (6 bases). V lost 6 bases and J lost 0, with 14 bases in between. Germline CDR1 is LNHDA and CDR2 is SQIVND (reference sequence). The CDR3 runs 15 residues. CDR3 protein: CASRDPRDTNYGYTF. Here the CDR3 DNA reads TGTGCCAGTAGAGATCCGAGGGACACTAACTATGGCTACACCTTC.